The rows below give T cell receptor beta chains drawn from one sample of a study of technical replicates of blood from a handful of donors. Sequencing was performed with immunoSEQ multiplex PCR; in TCRdb, only in-frame clones are kept and a portion is missing. The sample includes some 85,000 clones, about 96% of them seen just once. The sample consisted of T cells isolated from PBMCs. These receptors were obtained from a human donor in good health. CDR3s include the opening cysteine and the closing phenylalanine or tryptophan. The D gene is left open where the match is weak. Rows give clone size only sometimes, using once, few, many, or a class for an expanded clone.

V gene	clone size	CDR3 length	J gene	D gene	CDR3 DNA	CDR3 protein
TRBV6-6	-	14	TRBJ1-1	TRBD1	TGTGCCAGCAGTGGGGACAGGGCGGAGACTGAAGCTTTCTTT	CASSGDRAETEAFF
TRBV9	once	16	TRBJ1-4	-	TGTGCCAGCAGCGACAACCCAGTAAAGGACTATGAAAAACTGTTTTTT	CASSDNPVKDYEKLFF
TRBV6-5	-	13	TRBJ2-7	-	TGTGCCAGCAGTTATGGAGGTCCCTACGAGCAGTACTTC	CASSYGGPYEQYF
TRBV30	-	12	TRBJ2-2	-	TGTGCCTGGGATAGTTTAACCGGGGAGCTGTTTTTT	CAWDSLTGELFF
TRBV11-2	-	12	TRBJ2-1	-	TGTGCCAGCAGCTCCCAGCGCAATGAGCAGTTCTTC	CASSSQRNEQFF
TRBV5-6	-	16	TRBJ1-5	-	TGTGCCAGCAGCGCCTTGGGGGCGCAAAGCAATCAGCCCCAGCATTTT	CASSALGAQSNQPQHF
TRBV7-2	-	12	TRBJ2-3	-	TGTGCCAGCAGCTTAGCGGTCGGTACGCAGTATTTT	CASSLAVGTQYF
TRBV15	-	13	TRBJ1-4	-	TGTGCCACCAGCAGGGGGAGGGAGGAAAAACTGTTTTTT	CATSRGREEKLFF
TRBV7-9	-	17	TRBJ2-1	TRBD2	TGTGCCAGCAGCGCACGGACTAGCGGGAGGAGGTACAATGAGCAGTTCTTC	CASSARTSGRRYNEQFF
TRBV5-1	-	14	TRBJ1-1	-	TGCGCCAGCAGCTTGGGAGATGTGAACACTGAAGCTTTCTTT	CASSLGDVNTEAFF
TRBV10-3	-	17	TRBJ1-1	TRBD1	TGTGCCAGCGTTTCCGTCACAAAGACAGGGGAGAAGACTGAAGCTTTCTTT	CASVSVTKTGEKTEAFF
TRBV6-1	-	13	TRBJ1-1	-	TGTGCCAGCAGTTATGGACAGAACACTGAAGCTTTCTTT	CASSYGQNTEAFF
TRBV28	-	12	TRBJ2-2	-	TGTGCCACTGGGACTTCCACCGGGGAGCTGTTTTTT	CATGTSTGELFF
TRBV6-5	once	13	TRBJ2-7	-	TGTGCCAGCAGGGGGCCATTCTCCTACGAGCAGTACTTC	CASRGPFSYEQYF
TRBV15	-	18	TRBJ2-2	TRBD2	TGTGCCACCAGCAGAGATCTCCCGGGACTAGGGGTCACCGGGGAGCTGTTTTTT	CATSRDLPGLGVTGELFF
TRBV11-2	-	16	TRBJ1-4	-	TGTGCCAGCAGCTGGAACGTCCCAGGGATTGGCGAAAAACTGTTTTTT	CASSWNVPGIGEKLFF
TRBV7-3	-	14	TRBJ2-7	TRBD2	TGTGCCAGCAGCTACCTAGCGGGAGACAGCGAGCAGTACTTC	CASSYLAGDSEQYF
TRBV19	few	17	TRBJ2-1	-	TGTGCCAGTAGTTCAAAGAGACTGATGAAGGTTCGCAATGAGCAGTTCTTC	CASSSKRLMKVRNEQFF
TRBV14	-	14	TRBJ1-4	-	TGTGCCAGCAGCCCCGCGGGGTTCAAGGAAAAACTGTTTTTT	CASSPAGFKEKLFF
TRBV5-1	-	15	TRBJ2-1	-	TGCGCCAGCAGCAGAGGACAAGGGGTGTTCAATGAGCAGTTCTTC	CASSRGQGVFNEQFF
TRBV19	-	17	TRBJ2-1	TRBD2	TGTGCCAGTAGTATTCCGGGACTAGCGGCCTCCTACAATGAGCAGTTCTTC	CASSIPGLAASYNEQFF
TRBV19	-	16	TRBJ2-1	TRBD2	TGTGCCAGTAGTAATTGGCTAGCGGGAGGGCCCCATGAGCAGTTCTTC	CASSNWLAGGPHEQFF
TRBV7-2	-	17	TRBJ2-1	TRBD2	TGTGCCAGCAGCTTAGATCGAGCGGGAGCTGTTTACAATGAGCAGTTCTTC	CASSLDRAGAVYNEQFF
TRBV29-1	-	18	TRBJ2-1	TRBD1	TGCAGCGTTGAAGGTATTCCGGGACAGGAGGGATCCTACAATGAGCAGTTCTTC	CSVEGIPGQEGSYNEQFF
TRBV5-1	once	15	TRBJ2-7	-	TGCGCCAGCAGCTTGGCTAGCGTGATGCCCTACGAGCAGTACTTC	CASSLASVMPYEQYF
TRBV14	-	16	TRBJ2-5	TRBD2	TGTGCCAGCAGCCTACCGCGTCTAGCGGGAGTAGAGACCCAGTACTTC	CASSLPRLAGVETQYF
TRBV19	once	14	TRBJ1-5	TRBD1	TGTGCCAGTAGTCGGGGACAGGCCGGTCAGCCCCAGCATTTT	CASSRGQAGQPQHF
TRBV9	-	15	TRBJ2-2	TRBD1	TGTGCCAGCAGCTTCCGGACAGGCGTTAACGGGGAGCTGTTTTTT	CASSFRTGVNGELFF
TRBV14	-	15	TRBJ1-1	-	TGTGCCAGCAGCCAAGTAGGCCAGGAGAACACTGAAGCTTTCTTT	CASSQVGQENTEAFF
TRBV25-1	-	15	TRBJ2-5	-	TGTGCCAGCTGTATGCCGGGACAAACGCAAGAGACCCAGTACTTC	CASCMPGQTQETQYF
TRBV7-2	once	16	TRBJ2-7	TRBD2	TGTGCCAGCAGCAACCCGAGCGGGGAAAGCTCCTACGAGCAGTACTTC	CASSNPSGESSYEQYF
TRBV4-1	-	16	TRBJ2-7	TRBD2	TGCGCCAGCAGCCAAGATCACACTAGCGCCGCCTACGAGCAGTACTTC	CASSQDHTSAAYEQYF
TRBV27	-	16	TRBJ2-7	TRBD1	TGTGCCAGCAGTTCGGGCCCGGGACAGGGAGTGTACGAGCAGTACTTC	CASSSGPGQGVYEQYF
TRBV4-1	-	18	TRBJ1-2	-	TGCGCCAGCAGCCATCCTCCCCCGGATAACCTTACCCGGGGTGGCTACACCTTC	CASSHPPPDNLTRGGYTF
TRBV10-3	-	12	TRBJ2-7	-	TGTGCCATCAGTGACCGGTCCTACGAGCAGTACTTC	CAISDRSYEQYF
TRBV5-4	-	16	TRBJ2-2	-	TGTGCCAGCAGCTTGTATGGGGCTAGCGTCACCGGGGAGCTGTTTTTT	CASSLYGASVTGELFF
TRBV29-1	-	15	TRBJ2-1	-	TGCAGCGTTGTGATTCCGATTAGCTCCTACAATGAGCAGTTCTTC	CSVVIPISSYNEQFF
TRBV5-4	-	12	TRBJ2-7	-	TGTGCCAGCAGCTTCGATACTTACGAGCAGTACTTC	CASSFDTYEQYF
TRBV7-6	-	14	TRBJ2-7	TRBD1	TGTGCCAGCAGCTTAGCGGGACAGACCTACGAGCAGTACTTC	CASSLAGQTYEQYF
TRBV30	-	12	TRBJ2-7	TRBD1	TGTGCCCTGGGACAGTTGACCAACGAGCAGTACTTC	CALGQLTNEQYF
TRBV7-3	-	12	TRBJ1-2	TRBD1	TGTGCCAGCAGCACAGGGGGGGACGGCTACACCTTC	CASSTGGDGYTF
TRBV4-1	-	14	TRBJ1-5	-	TGCGCCAGCAGCCCCGGGGGGGGGTTGCAGCCCCAGCATTTT	CASSPGGGLQPQHF
TRBV5-6	-	14	TRBJ2-1	-	TGTGCCAGCAGCTTGACCCCAGCAGGGAATGAGCAGTTCTTC	CASSLTPAGNEQFF
TRBV5-4	-	15	TRBJ1-4	-	TGTGCCAGCAGCTTGGATAGAGCAACTAATGAAAAACTGTTTTTT	CASSLDRATNEKLFF